This is a list of T cell receptor beta chains from one sample in a study of T cells in Graves' hyperthyroidism and ophthalmopathy. Each CDR3 protein is one row after TCRdb ran MiXCR on the multiplex PCR reads. The sample shows hundreds of thousands of distinct CDR3 sequences, roughly 19% of them seen only once. Input material: blood. These TCRs come from a man aged 50 to 59 with Graves' ophthalmopathy. Each CDR3 is given with its conserved first and last residue. A D gene is named only where the DNA matches it firmly. Part of the rows lack a size; the others show once, few, many or a class for expanded clones.

>TRBV2|many|TRBJ2-2|NA
TGTGCCAGCAGTAGACAGGGAGGGGACACCGGGGAGCTGTTTTTT
CASSRQGGDTGELFF
>TRBV28|many|TRBJ2-7|TRBD1
TGTGCCAGCAGGCCAGGGGGTTACCGCTACGAGCAGTACTTC
CASRPGGYRYEQYF
>TRBV28|few|TRBJ2-2|TRBD2
TGTGCCAGCAGTTTAAGACTAGCGGGCACCGGGGAGCTGTTTTTT
CASSLRLAGTGELFF
>TRBV6-1|NA|TRBJ2-7|TRBD2
TGTGCCGGCACCAGAACTAGCGGGAGCGTCTACGAGCAGTACTTC
CAGTRTSGSVYEQYF
>TRBV25-1|few|TRBJ2-7|TRBD2
TGTGCCAGCAGTGACGGGGGAGGGAGCTCCTACGAGCAGTACTTC
CASSDGGGSSYEQYF
>TRBV7-8|NA|TRBJ2-3|NA
TGTGCCAGCAGCCCGCGGACTGGGGCCCGCACAGATACGCAGTATTTT
CASSPRTGARTDTQYF
>TRBV20-1|NA|TRBJ2-7|NA
TGCAGTGCTAATCAACAGGGAGGGCCTTCCTACGAGCAGTACTTC
CSANQQGGPSYEQYF
>TRBV7-9|few|TRBJ2-5|TRBD1
TGTGCCAGTGGGAGAGGACAGGGAACTAAGGAGACCCAGTACTTC
CASGRGQGTKETQYF
>TRBV4-1|NA|TRBJ1-2|NA
NA
CASSQDETVARGTF
>TRBV20-1|many|TRBJ2-3|TRBD2
TGCAGTGCTCCCCTCTACCGAGGGAGGGACACAGATACGCAGTATTTT
CSAPLYRGRDTDTQYF
>TRBV29-1|NA|TRBJ2-3|NA
TGCAGCGTTCCAAGACTAGATACAAATACGCAGTATTTT
CSVPRLDTNTQYF
>TRBV24-1|few|TRBJ2-3|NA
TGTGCCACCAGTGACTTCGGGGATCCGGTAGATACGCAGTATTTT
CATSDFGDPVDTQYF
>TRBV30|many|TRBJ2-5|TRBD2
TGTGCCTGGAGTAGGACTAGCGGGAGGGTTGAGACCCAGTACTTC
CAWSRTSGRVETQYF
>TRBV15|NA|TRBJ2-7|TRBD1
TGTGCCACCAGCAGCGGGACCGGGACAGTCGCCTACGAGCAGTACTTC
CATSSGTGTVAYEQYF
>TRBV3-1|many|TRBJ2-1|NA
TGTGCCAGCAGCCAAGTCGGCGGGGAGACGTATGAGCAGTTCTTC
CASSQVGGETYEQFF
>TRBV28|NA|TRBJ1-1|TRBD1
TGTGCCAGCAATCAAGGGGGCCGGAACACTGAAGCTTTCTTT
CASNQGGRNTEAFF
>TRBV20-1|many|TRBJ1-2|NA
TGCAGTGCTAGAGATCGCCAGGGCCCCTCTTATGGCTACACCTTC
CSARDRQGPSYGYTF
>TRBV20-1|many|TRBJ1-1|NA
TGCAGTGCGCCTAACCGGCAGGGGAGCACTGAAGCTTTCTTT
CSAPNRQGSTEAFF
>TRBV7-9|NA|TRBJ2-2|TRBD2
TGTGCCAGCAGCCCGCCCGCTAGCGGGTTCAGGAGCACCGGGGAGCTGTTTTTT
CASSPPASGFRSTGELFF
>TRBV2|NA|TRBJ1-3|NA
TGTGCCAGCAGGGTTTTCTTGGACACCATATATTTT
CASRVFLDTIYF
>TRBV3-1|NA|TRBJ1-6|TRBD1
TGTGCCAGCAGCTGGGGACAGGGACCGAATTCACCCCTCCACTTT
CASSWGQGPNSPLHF
>TRBV5-6|many|TRBJ2-1|NA
TGTGCCAGCAGCACGACAGGATCTAGCTCCTACAATGAGCAGTTCTTC
CASSTTGSSSYNEQFF
>TRBV14|NA|TRBJ2-7|NA
TGTGCCAGCAGCCAAGTGACATTTTACGAGCAGTACTTC
CASSQVTFYEQYF
>TRBV7-6|many|TRBJ1-4|NA
TGTGCCAGCAGCTTAGAACAGGGAGGAGAAAAACTGTTTTTT
CASSLEQGGEKLFF
>TRBV5-1|few|TRBJ2-3|TRBD2
TGCGCCAGCAGCAACGGTGGCGGGAGTTCAAGCACAGATACGCAGTATTTT
CASSNGGGSSSTDTQYF
>TRBV28|NA|TRBJ2-3|TRBD1
TGTGCCAGCAGTCGGACAGGGACGACAGATACGCAGTATTTT
CASSRTGTTDTQYF
>TRBV6-1|NA|TRBJ1-6|NA
TGTGCCAGCAAAACCGGGGGCGCCGATTCACCCCTCCACTTT
CASKTGGADSPLHF
>TRBV18|NA|TRBJ1-4|NA
TGTGCCAGCTCACCATGGGGGGCCACTGCAACTAATGAAAAACTGTTTTTT
CASSPWGATATNEKLFF
>TRBV3-1|many|TRBJ2-1|TRBD2
TGTGCCAGCAGCCAAGGGGTTAGCGGGAGGGCAGAAAATGAGCAGTTCTTC
CASSQGVSGRAENEQFF
>TRBV18|few|TRBJ1-5|NA
TGTGCCAGCTCACCGTTCGGGGGTCAGCCCCAGCATTTT
CASSPFGGQPQHF
>TRBV6-2/TRBV6-3|NA|TRBJ1-5|NA
TGTGCCAGCAGTTCGACAGTTAGCAATCAGCCCCAGCATTTT
CASSSTVSNQPQHF
>TRBV20-1|many|TRBJ2-1|TRBD2
TGCAGTGCTCAACCGGGACTAGGTTCCTACAATGAGCAGTTCTTC
CSAQPGLGSYNEQFF
>TRBV19|NA|TRBJ2-1|NA
TGTGCCAGTAGTGACAGGGGAGGGAATGAGCAGTTCTTC
CASSDRGGNEQFF
>TRBV7-9|few|TRBJ1-6|NA
TGTGCCAGCAGCTTAACAGGGATGATGGATTCACCCCTCCACTTT
CASSLTGMMDSPLHF
>TRBV29-1|few|TRBJ2-3|TRBD2
TGCAGCGCTTCGGGGGGAGGCACAGATACGCAGTATTTT
CSASGGGTDTQYF
>TRBV18|many|TRBJ1-3|NA
TGTGCCAGCTCCGCCGACAACTCTGGAAACACCATATATTTT
CASSADNSGNTIYF
>TRBV28|NA|TRBJ1-5|NA
TGTGCCAGCCGTCCGGACAAGAGCAATCAGCCCCAGCATTTT
CASRPDKSNQPQHF
>TRBV7-2|many|TRBJ1-1|NA
TGTGCCAGCAGCCCACGACAGGCCCCAACTTTCTTT
CASSPRQAPTFF
>TRBV29-1|NA|TRBJ1-2|TRBD1
TGCAGCGTTGTGGACAGGGAGTTCTATGGCTACACCTTC
CSVVDREFYGYTF
>TRBV27|NA|TRBJ2-7|TRBD2
TGTGCCAGCAGTTTATTAGCGGTGGGAGCGGGAGACGAGCAGTACTTC
CASSLLAVGAGDEQYF
>TRBV19|once|TRBJ2-1|NA
TGTGCCAGTAGTGGGCGATTACACAATGAGCAGTTCTTC
CASSGRLHNEQFF
>TRBV12-3/TRBV12-4|NA|TRBJ2-5|TRBD1
TGTGCCAGCAGGATCAGGGGGCTGGAGACCCAGTACTTC
CASRIRGLETQYF
>TRBV20-1|NA|TRBJ2-1|TRBD2
TGCAGTGCTAGAGCTCTAGCGGGAGATGGTTACAATGAGCAGTTCTTC
CSARALAGDGYNEQFF
>TRBV4-2|NA|TRBJ2-3|TRBD2
TGTGCCAGCAGCCAACTAGCGGGAGCCTCAGATACGCAGTATTTT
CASSQLAGASDTQYF
>TRBV28|many|TRBJ1-2|TRBD1
TGTGCCAGCAGTTTGTTTGAGACAGGGCTCAACTATGGCTACACCTTC
CASSLFETGLNYGYTF
>TRBV28|many|TRBJ2-3|TRBD1
TGTGCCAGCAGTTTATATACAGGGGGGACAGATACGCAGTATTTT
CASSLYTGGTDTQYF
>TRBV12-3/TRBV12-4|many|TRBJ1-2|NA
TGTGCCAGCTCCGCAGGGGTACTGATCTATGGCTACACCTTC
CASSAGVLIYGYTF
>TRBV6-1|NA|TRBJ1-1|TRBD1
TGTGCCAGCATTGCCGGGACAGGGGGCCGGTCTGAAGCTTTCTTT
CASIAGTGGRSEAFF
>TRBV28|many|TRBJ2-3|TRBD1
TGTGCCAGCAGTTTGGGACAGTTCACAGATACGCAGTATTTT
CASSLGQFTDTQYF
>TRBV6-1|few|TRBJ1-4|NA
TGTGCCAGCAGTACAACAGGAGGGACTAATGAAAAACTGTTTTTT
CASSTTGGTNEKLFF
>TRBV3-1|many|TRBJ2-1|TRBD1
TGTGCCAGCAGGCGGGACAGGGCCAATGAGCAGTTCTTC
CASRRDRANEQFF
>TRBV27|many|TRBJ1-2|TRBD1
TGTGCCAGCAGTTTAGAGGGGGCAGGTGGCTACACCTTC
CASSLEGAGGYTF
>TRBV2|NA|TRBJ2-2|NA
TGTGCCAGCAGTTGGACCTCCGGGGAGCTGTTTTTT
CASSWTSGELFF
>TRBV5-1|many|TRBJ2-3|NA
TGCGCCAGCAGCCCGGATGGGGGTAGCACAGATACGCAGTATTTT
CASSPDGGSTDTQYF
>TRBV20-1|few|TRBJ2-1|TRBD2
TGCAGTGCTAGAGATCCCGGACTAGCGGGAGGACATGAGCAGTTCTTC
CSARDPGLAGGHEQFF
>TRBV2|many|TRBJ2-1|NA
TGTGCCATAATCGGGACAGGGCTTAGCGGGAGTTCCTACAATGAGCAGTTCTTC
CAIIGTGLSGSSYNEQFF
>TRBV6-1|NA|TRBJ1-1|NA
TGTGCCAGTGGGGGGGCGGGCCCGGGGATAACTTTCTTT
CASGGAGPGITFF
>TRBV3-1|NA|TRBJ2-7|TRBD1
TGTGCCAGCAGCTTCGGACAGGGAAGAGGCGAGCAGTACTTC
CASSFGQGRGEQYF
>TRBV29-1|many|TRBJ1-2|NA
TGCAGCGTTGAGGAGCCCCACTATGGCTACACCTTC
CSVEEPHYGYTF